A selection of T cell receptor beta chains follows, all from one sample in a study of regulatory T cells in long-lasting Graves disease. MiXCR, run by TCRdb on the multiplex PCR reads, gives a single entry per CDR3 protein. The table records approximately 470,000 distinct CDR3 sequences, about 17% of them present only once. The same data also went into a second study, on T cells in Graves' hyperthyroidism and ophthalmopathy.

Sequenced material: peripheral blood mononuclear cells (PBMCs), taken at new diagnosis, from a patient treated with antithyroid drugs. The receptors here all came from a man in his forties with Graves disease. Both conserved end residues are part of each CDR3. D genes are given only for firm matches. Only part of the rows carry a size: once, few, many, or a class if the clone is expanded.

abundance,len,j_gene,v_gene,d_gene,CDR3aa,CDR3nt
many,14,TRBJ2-7,TRBV20-1,TRBD1,CSAHDRGSVYEQYF,TGCAGTGCACATGACAGGGGGTCGGTCTACGAGCAGTACTTC
many,15,TRBJ2-2,TRBV3-1,.,CASSQVRGSTGELFF,TGTGCCAGCAGCCAAGTCAGGGGAAGCACCGGGGAGCTGTTTTTT
.,14,TRBJ2-1,TRBV6-2/TRBV6-3,TRBD2,CASSEGLAGGEQFF,TGTGCCAGCAGTGAGGGTCTAGCGGGGGGGGAGCAGTTCTTC
.,15,TRBJ2-3,TRBV28,.,CASTRRGRGTDTQYF,TGTGCCAGCACCCGGCGGGGGCGGGGCACAGATACGCAGTATTTT
many,12,TRBJ2-1,TRBV28,TRBD1,CATGTGTDEQFF,TGTGCCACCGGGACAGGGACGGATGAGCAGTTCTTC
.,15,TRBJ2-7,TRBV18,TRBD2,CASSPRISGTYEQYF,TGTGCCAGCTCACCACGGATTAGCGGGACCTACGAGCAGTACTTC
many,13,TRBJ2-7,TRBV3-1,.,CASSQLAGGEQYF,TGTGCCAGCAGCCAGTTAGCTGGAGGGGAGCAGTACTTC
.,16,TRBJ2-3,TRBV6-1,TRBD2,CASKPRPGRAGDTQYF,TGTGCCAGCAAGCCCCGACCCGGGAGGGCCGGGGATACGCAGTATTTT
many,14,TRBJ2-2,TRBV20-1,TRBD2,CSAWTSGNTGELFF,TGCAGTGCTTGGACTAGCGGGAACACCGGGGAGCTGTTTTTT
.,13,TRBJ1-6,TRBV24-1,.,CATSEGNNSPLHF,TGTGCCACCAGTGAAGGGAATAATTCACCCCTCCACTTT
few,12,TRBJ2-5,TRBV19,.,CASSIMGETQYF,TGTGCCAGTAGTATTATGGGCGAGACCCAGTACTTC
few,13,TRBJ2-2,TRBV6-4,.,CASTPIHTGELFF,TGTGCCAGCACCCCAATTCACACCGGGGAGCTGTTTTTT
.,11,TRBJ2-3,TRBV28,.,CASSSFDTQYF,TGTGCCAGCAGCTCATTCGATACGCAGTATTTT
many,14,TRBJ2-5,TRBV20-1,TRBD2,CSASLSGIQETQYF,TGCAGCGCGAGCCTTAGCGGGATCCAAGAGACCCAGTACTTC
.,14,TRBJ1-6,TRBV27,TRBD1,CASSLQGENSPLHF,TGTGCCAGCAGTTTACAGGGGGAGAATTCACCCCTCCACTTT
many,15,TRBJ2-1,TRBV7-9,.,CASSPAGDAYNEQFF,TGTGCCAGCAGCCCCGCGGGCGACGCCTACAATGAGCAGTTCTTC
many,14,TRBJ2-7,TRBV18,TRBD1,CASSPETGDYEQYF,TGTGCCAGCTCACCAGAGACAGGGGACTACGAGCAGTACTTC
.,15,TRBJ2-1,TRBV24-1,TRBD2,CATTPWLAGAGEQFF,TGTGCCACCACTCCTTGGCTAGCGGGAGCGGGTGAGCAGTTCTTC
few,16,TRBJ2-3,TRBV7-2,.,CASSLAGTKSTDTQYF,TGTGCCAGCAGCTTAGCAGGAACAAAAAGCACAGATACGCAGTATTTT
many,13,TRBJ2-5,TRBV2,TRBD2,CARRLAGDETQYF,TGTGCCCGAAGACTAGCGGGAGACGAGACCCAGTACTTC
many,13,TRBJ2-7,TRBV7-9,.,CASSLTGPGEQYF,TGTGCCAGCAGCTTAACAGGCCCGGGCGAGCAGTACTTC
many,11,TRBJ1-2,TRBV29-1,.,CSVRSPYGYTF,TGCAGCGTGAGGAGCCCCTATGGCTACACCTTC
many,15,TRBJ2-4,TRBV2,.,CASSEALPTRDIQYF,TGTGCCAGCAGTGAAGCGCTTCCGACGCGGGACATTCAGTACTTC
.,15,TRBJ2-3,TRBV6-5,TRBD1,CASSYSGQGVDTQYF,TGTGCCAGCAGTTACTCGGGACAGGGAGTCGATACGCAGTATTTT
many,12,TRBJ2-7,TRBV30,.,CAWSVLGHEQYF,TGTGCCTGGAGTGTACTGGGGCACGAGCAGTACTTC
.,16,TRBJ2-6,TRBV5-1,.,CASSFEQSSGANVLTF,TGCGCCAGCAGCTTTGAACAGTCCTCTGGGGCCAACGTCCTGACTTTC
.,12,TRBJ2-1,TRBV20-1,.,CSAPGLGNEQFF,TGCAGTGCCCCTGGTCTAGGCAATGAGCAGTTCTTC
.,15,TRBJ2-7,TRBV28,TRBD1,CASRTGTGTRYEQYF,TGTGCCAGCAGGACCGGGACAGGGACGCGCTACGAGCAGTACTTC
many,14,TRBJ2-7,TRBV2,TRBD1,CASSWDRAGREQYF,TGTGCCAGCAGTTGGGACAGGGCAGGCCGCGAGCAGTACTTC
many,14,TRBJ2-1,TRBV10-3,TRBD2,CAISGLAGVNEQFF,TGTGCCATCAGTGGACTAGCGGGAGTCAATGAGCAGTTCTTC
.,16,TRBJ2-2,TRBV5-1,TRBD1,CASSPTQGAGTGELFF,TGCGCCAGCAGCCCTACACAGGGGGCAGGCACCGGGGAGCTGTTTTTT
.,16,TRBJ2-7,TRBV7-8,TRBD1,CASSPGTGGGLYEQYF,TGTGCCAGCAGCCCCGGGACAGGGGGCGGGTTATACGAGCAGTACTTC
few,13,TRBJ2-5,TRBV29-1,.,CSVELGLGETQYF,TGCAGCGTTGAACTGGGCCTCGGGGAGACCCAGTACTTC